This T cell receptor (beta chain) was identified in a study of blood T cell repertoires in COVID-19. Original processing notes: From reference gene primer amplification, estimates of nucleated cell counts were derived. Produced via immunoSEQ multiplex PCR; TCRdb's table is partial and in-frame only. V and J calls and clone size are given by that table; D and trimming were obtained from the DNA. The repertoire holds 70,000 to 95,000 clones, with approximately 91% as singletons. The CDR3 runs to 13 residues. From germline, CDR1 is SGHRS and CDR2 YFSETQ. A note on this clone: The junction departs from germline at one end; a sequencing error may be responsible.

The J gene is TRBJ1-1, the V gene TRBV5-1, with D unclear. The source is a man aged 45 to 65 with COVID-19, enrolled during active disease. Source material: peripheral blood. The CDR3 is CASRLGASEGAFF. CDR3 DNA sequence: TGCGCCAGCAGATTGGGAGCCTCAGAGGGAGCTTTCTTT.